A selection of T cell receptor beta chains follows, all from one sample in a study of cytomegalovirus exposure and HLA in healthy donors. Produced via immunoSEQ multiplex PCR; TCRdb's table is partial and in-frame only. The table includes about 98,000 clones, 87% detected once. Sequencing was done on a sample of PBMCs. The receptors derive from a woman between 25 and 40 years old in good health and CMV-seronegative. Both conserved end residues are part of each CDR3. A D gene is named only where the DNA matches it firmly. Clone size is given for some rows only: seen once, a few or many times, or a class if the clone is expanded.

v_call	j_call	d_call	clone_size	cdr3_aa	cdr3_nt
TRBV7-8	TRBJ1-5	.	.	CASSLSPNQPQHF	TGTGCCAGCAGCTTATCCCCTAATCAGCCCCAGCATTTT
TRBV4-3	TRBJ1-5	.	.	CASSQDPGSQPQHF	TGCGCCAGCAGCCAAGATCCGGGGTCGCAGCCCCAGCATTTT
TRBV5-4	TRBJ2-7	TRBD1	.	CASSQGQGIYEQYF	TGTGCCAGCAGCCAGGGACAGGGGATCTACGAGCAGTACTTC
TRBV5-4	TRBJ1-1	TRBD1	.	CASVRRGQRNTEAFF	TGTGCCAGCGTACGACGGGGACAGAGGAACACTGAAGCTTTCTTT
TRBV7-6	TRBJ2-7	TRBD1	.	CASSLEVGTGMYEQYF	TGTGCCAGCAGCTTAGAAGTTGGGACAGGGATGTACGAGCAGTACTTC
TRBV9	TRBJ2-7	.	.	CASSVGAFSSYEQYF	TGTGCCAGCAGCGTAGGGGCGTTCAGCTCCTACGAGCAGTACTTC
TRBV11-1	TRBJ2-3	.	.	CASSLPFSGRTDTQYF	TGTGCCAGCAGCTTACCATTTTCGGGGAGAACAGATACGCAGTATTTT
TRBV7-3	TRBJ2-2	TRBD1	.	CASSPRTGGNTGELFF	TGTGCCAGCAGCCCGCGGACAGGGGGGAACACCGGGGAGCTGTTTTTT
TRBV7-2	TRBJ2-7	.	.	CASSLGQVYEQYF	TGTGCCAGCAGCTTAGGACAGGTTTACGAGCAGTACTTC
TRBV2	TRBJ1-6	TRBD1	few	CASSAGQGRSPLHF	TGTGCCAGCAGCGCCGGACAGGGGAGGTCACCCCTCCACTTT
TRBV6-5	TRBJ2-1	.	once	CASSYLSGINEQFF	TGTGCCAGCAGTTACTTGTCGGGTATAAATGAGCAGTTCTTC
TRBV18	TRBJ1-1	.	.	CASSPSGTEAFF	TGTGCCAGCTCACCATCGGGCACTGAAGCTTTCTTT
TRBV5-1	TRBJ1-2	TRBD1	.	CASSPDRGNGYTF	TGCGCCAGCAGCCCAGACAGGGGAAACGGCTACACCTTC
TRBV2	TRBJ1-2	TRBD1	.	CASSEALAGGYGYTF	TGTGCCAGCAGTGAAGCGCTTGCAGGGGGCTATGGCTACACCTTC
TRBV7-6	TRBJ1-1	.	.	CASSARGDTEAFF	TGTGCCAGCAGCGCCCGGGGTGACACTGAAGCTTTCTTT
TRBV28	TRBJ1-2	TRBD1	.	CAVGDRGYGYTF	TGTGCCGTAGGGGACAGGGGCTATGGCTACACCTTC
TRBV10-3	TRBJ2-7	.	.	CAISEWRPSSEQYF	TGTGCCATCAGTGAGTGGCGGCCTTCAAGCGAGCAGTACTTC
TRBV6-6	TRBJ2-1	TRBD1	.	CASSYQGVDNEQFF	TGTGCCAGCAGTTACCAGGGGGTGGACAATGAGCAGTTCTTC
TRBV6-5	TRBJ2-7	.	.	CASSQRDNSYEQYF	TGTGCCAGCAGCCAACGGGACAATTCCTACGAGCAGTACTTC
TRBV7-3	TRBJ2-7	.	once	CASSLGAERSYEQYF	TGTGCCAGCAGCTTAGGGGCAGAACGCTCCTACGAGCAGTACTTC
TRBV5-1	TRBJ2-2	.	.	CASSLSHPRGLLTELFF	TGCGCCAGCAGCTTAAGTCACCCCCGAGGACTCCTTACGGAGCTGTTTTTT
TRBV5-8	TRBJ1-2	.	.	CASGTPVGGFYGYTF	TGTGCCAGTGGGACACCCGTCGGAGGTTTCTATGGCTACACCTTC
TRBV7-2	TRBJ2-7	.	.	CASSSETRRSSSYEQYF	TGTGCCAGCAGCTCCGAAACACGACGGTCTAGCTCCTACGAGCAGTACTTC
TRBV7-2	TRBJ1-5	.	.	CASSFTSNQPQHF	TGTGCCAGCAGCTTTACAAGTAATCAGCCCCAGCATTTT
TRBV5-6	TRBJ2-3	TRBD2	.	CASSLFGTSGRTTDTQYF	TGTGCCAGCAGCTTGTTTGGGACTAGCGGGAGGACCACAGATACGCAGTATTTT
TRBV4-1	TRBJ2-3	TRBD2	.	CASSRRTSGGTDTQYF	TGCGCCAGCAGCCGACGGACTAGCGGGGGCACAGATACGCAGTATTTT
TRBV7-2	TRBJ1-5	.	.	CASSYGLYSNQPQHF	TGTGCCAGCAGCTACGGACTTTATAGCAATCAGCCCCAGCATTTT
TRBV6-5	TRBJ2-7	TRBD1	.	CASRSPGTGAEQYF	TGTGCCAGCAGGTCACCCGGGACAGGGGCCGAGCAGTACTTC
TRBV19	TRBJ1-5	.	.	CASSIDSGGQPQHF	TGTGCCAGTAGTATAGATTCGGGGGGACAGCCCCAGCATTTT
TRBV5-6	TRBJ2-4	.	.	CASSTPGNIQYF	TGTGCCAGCAGCACCCCAGGAAACATTCAGTACTTC
TRBV4-3	TRBJ2-2	.	.	CASSQETRGELFF	TGCGCCAGCAGCCAAGAGACTCGCGGGGAGCTGTTTTTT
TRBV18	TRBJ1-5	.	once	CASSPDGGNQPQHF	TGTGCCAGCTCACCCGATGGCGGGAATCAGCCCCAGCATTTT
TRBV7-2	TRBJ1-2	TRBD1	.	CASSLPGTGNYGYTF	TGTGCCAGCAGCTTACCGGGGACAGGGAACTATGGCTACACCTTC
TRBV7-6	TRBJ2-3	.	.	CASSLAARDTQYF	TGTGCCAGCAGCTTAGCAGCTCGGGATACGCAGTATTTT
TRBV6-6	TRBJ2-3	TRBD2	.	CASRHRTSGDHTQYF	TGTGCCAGCAGGCATCGGACTAGCGGGGATCATACGCAGTATTTT
TRBV5-6	TRBJ2-2	TRBD1	once	CASSLATGGTPGELFF	TGTGCCAGCAGCTTGGCGACAGGGGGCACTCCCGGGGAGCTGTTTTTT
TRBV9	TRBJ1-2	TRBD1	.	CASSARTPGTGGAGYGYTF	TGTGCCAGCAGCGCCCGAACCCCCGGGACAGGGGGCGCCGGTTATGGCTACACCTTC
TRBV5-6	TRBJ2-7	.	.	CASSQGGGREQYF	TGTGCCAGCAGCCAGGGAGGTGGGCGGGAGCAGTACTTC
TRBV28	TRBJ1-5	.	.	CASSAIKDRYSNQPQHF	TGTGCCAGCAGTGCTATCAAGGACAGATATAGCAATCAGCCCCAGCATTTT
TRBV9	TRBJ2-2	TRBD2	once	CASSVRNSGGADTGELFF	TGTGCCAGCAGCGTAAGGAATAGCGGGGGGGCGGACACCGGGGAGCTGTTTTTT
TRBV9	TRBJ2-7	TRBD1	.	CASSAGQGNFAGEQYF	TGTGCCAGCAGCGCCGGACAGGGAAATTTTGCTGGGGAGCAGTACTTC
TRBV18	TRBJ2-7	.	.	CASSITPDSAGYYEQYF	TGTGCCAGCTCAATTACCCCTGACAGCGCCGGGTATTACGAGCAGTACTTC
TRBV7-9	TRBJ2-5	.	once	CASSLARGGDESETQYF	TGTGCCAGCAGCTTAGCGCGAGGCGGGGACGAGTCAGAGACCCAGTACTTC
TRBV23-1	TRBJ1-6	.	.	CASSPTVRGRPLHF	TGCGCCAGCAGCCCGACAGTAAGAGGACGACCCCTCCACTTT
TRBV6-5	TRBJ1-3	.	.	CASSYSGQISGNTIYF	TGTGCCAGCAGTTACTCGGGACAAATCTCTGGAAACACCATATATTTT
TRBV28	TRBJ1-5	TRBD1	.	CASIPLGTGSNQPQHF	TGTGCCAGCATCCCCCTCGGGACAGGGAGCAATCAGCCCCAGCATTTT
TRBV28	TRBJ1-2	.	.	CASSLVRRDNGYTF	TGTGCCAGCAGTTTAGTCCGCAGGGACAATGGCTACACCTTC
TRBV28	TRBJ2-2	.	.	CASSLQREGGGELFF	TGTGCCAGCAGTTTACAGCGGGAAGGGGGCGGGGAGCTGTTTTTT
TRBV5-8	TRBJ2-2	.	.	CATDRDTRTGELFF	TGTGCCACCGACCGGGATACCAGGACCGGGGAGCTGTTTTTT
TRBV4-3	TRBJ2-3	TRBD2	.	CASSQDPSGTSKYF	TGCGCCAGCAGCCAAGACCCGTCCGGGACTAGCAAGTATTTT
TRBV18	TRBJ2-1	.	.	CASSPTYRDDEQFF	TGTGCCAGCTCACCTACTTACAGGGATGATGAGCAGTTCTTC
TRBV4-1	TRBJ1-2	.	.	CASSQVGGGGYTF	TGCGCCAGCAGCCAAGTAGGGGGAGGGGGCTACACCTTC
TRBV4-1	TRBJ2-1	TRBD2	few	CASSQARLATAYNEQFF	TGCGCCAGCAGCCAAGCGCGACTAGCGACCGCCTACAATGAGCAGTTCTTC
TRBV6-1	TRBJ1-2	TRBD1	.	CASSVRQGGSYGYTF	TGTGCCAGCAGTGTACGACAGGGGGGAAGCTATGGCTACACCTTC